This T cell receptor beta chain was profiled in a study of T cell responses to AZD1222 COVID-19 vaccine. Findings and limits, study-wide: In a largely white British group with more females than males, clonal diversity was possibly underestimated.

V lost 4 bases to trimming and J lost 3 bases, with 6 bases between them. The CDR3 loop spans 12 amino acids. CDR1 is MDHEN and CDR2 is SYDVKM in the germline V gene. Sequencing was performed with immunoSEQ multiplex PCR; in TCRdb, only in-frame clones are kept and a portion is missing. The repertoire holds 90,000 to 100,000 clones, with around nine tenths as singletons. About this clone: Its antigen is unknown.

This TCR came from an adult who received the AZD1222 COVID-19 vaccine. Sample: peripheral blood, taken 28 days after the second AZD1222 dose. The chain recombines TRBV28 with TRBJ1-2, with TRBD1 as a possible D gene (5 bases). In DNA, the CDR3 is TGTGCCAGCAGTTCGACAGACTATGGCTACACCTTC. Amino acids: CASSSTDYGYTF.